What follows are 4 T cell receptor beta chains derived from one specimen sequenced in a study of neurological immune-mediated disorders. TCRdb reprocessed the 5' RACE reads with MiXCR, giving one entry per CDR3 protein. The sample consists of about 74,000 distinct CDR3 sequences, 4% to 6% of them appearing once. Sequenced sample: PBMCs. The receptors stem from a man younger than 35 with multiple sclerosis.

This clonotype has a count of ten or more. The chain links TRBV29-1 to TRBJ1-1, with TRBD1 as a possible D gene (5 bases). Germline CDR1 is SQVTM and CDR2 is ANQGSEA. The CDR3 has 15 residues. Trimming stripped 7 bases from V and 0 bases from J, with 18 bases between. The CDR3 region has the DNA TGCAGCGCACAGACTCCGGAGGGGATGAACACTGAAGCTTTCTTT. This sequence encodes CSAQTPEGMNTEAFF.

This clonotype occurred many times. At one end, the junction sequence differs from germline, possibly due to a read error. This chain's CDR3 is CASSNEADSSGSF. DNA of the CDR3: TGCGCCAGCTCCAATGAAGCTGACAGCTCTGGATCCTTC. V usage is TRBV5-1 and J usage is TRBJ2-7; a weak D match, TRBD1 (5 bases). This CDR3 comprises 13 residues. Germline CDR1 is SGHRS and CDR2 is YFSETQ.

In its sample, this clonotype was seen a few times. This may arise from a read error, as a much more abundant clone is one base away. The V call is TRBV5-5, the J call TRBJ1-5; D is undetermined. This CDR3 is built from 15 residues. Germline CDR1 and CDR2: SGHKS and YYEKEE (reference sequence). CDR3 sequence reads: CASSLSLGINQPQNF. In DNA, the CDR3 is TGTGCCAGCAGCTTGTCCCTGGGCATCAATCAGCCCCAGAATTTT. Variable domain in full (rest from reference TRBV5-5 and TRBJ1-5): DAGVTQSPTHLIKTRGQQVTLRCSPISGHKSVSWYQQVLGQGPQFIFQYYEKEERGRGNFPDRFSARQFPNYSSELNVNALLLGDSALYLCASSLSLGINQPQNFGDGTRLSIL.

This clonotype was counted many times. The rearrangement links TRBV11-2 to TRBJ2-7; D is uncertain. The CDR3 consists of 14 residues. Germline V gene sequence: CDR1 SGHAT, CDR2 FQNNGV. The germline V and J ends were trimmed by 2 bases and 5 bases, with 13 bases remaining between them. The CDR3 DNA reads as TGTGCCAGCAGCTTATTCGCAGGTTTTGACGAGCAGTACTTC. Protein product: CASSLFAGFDEQYF.